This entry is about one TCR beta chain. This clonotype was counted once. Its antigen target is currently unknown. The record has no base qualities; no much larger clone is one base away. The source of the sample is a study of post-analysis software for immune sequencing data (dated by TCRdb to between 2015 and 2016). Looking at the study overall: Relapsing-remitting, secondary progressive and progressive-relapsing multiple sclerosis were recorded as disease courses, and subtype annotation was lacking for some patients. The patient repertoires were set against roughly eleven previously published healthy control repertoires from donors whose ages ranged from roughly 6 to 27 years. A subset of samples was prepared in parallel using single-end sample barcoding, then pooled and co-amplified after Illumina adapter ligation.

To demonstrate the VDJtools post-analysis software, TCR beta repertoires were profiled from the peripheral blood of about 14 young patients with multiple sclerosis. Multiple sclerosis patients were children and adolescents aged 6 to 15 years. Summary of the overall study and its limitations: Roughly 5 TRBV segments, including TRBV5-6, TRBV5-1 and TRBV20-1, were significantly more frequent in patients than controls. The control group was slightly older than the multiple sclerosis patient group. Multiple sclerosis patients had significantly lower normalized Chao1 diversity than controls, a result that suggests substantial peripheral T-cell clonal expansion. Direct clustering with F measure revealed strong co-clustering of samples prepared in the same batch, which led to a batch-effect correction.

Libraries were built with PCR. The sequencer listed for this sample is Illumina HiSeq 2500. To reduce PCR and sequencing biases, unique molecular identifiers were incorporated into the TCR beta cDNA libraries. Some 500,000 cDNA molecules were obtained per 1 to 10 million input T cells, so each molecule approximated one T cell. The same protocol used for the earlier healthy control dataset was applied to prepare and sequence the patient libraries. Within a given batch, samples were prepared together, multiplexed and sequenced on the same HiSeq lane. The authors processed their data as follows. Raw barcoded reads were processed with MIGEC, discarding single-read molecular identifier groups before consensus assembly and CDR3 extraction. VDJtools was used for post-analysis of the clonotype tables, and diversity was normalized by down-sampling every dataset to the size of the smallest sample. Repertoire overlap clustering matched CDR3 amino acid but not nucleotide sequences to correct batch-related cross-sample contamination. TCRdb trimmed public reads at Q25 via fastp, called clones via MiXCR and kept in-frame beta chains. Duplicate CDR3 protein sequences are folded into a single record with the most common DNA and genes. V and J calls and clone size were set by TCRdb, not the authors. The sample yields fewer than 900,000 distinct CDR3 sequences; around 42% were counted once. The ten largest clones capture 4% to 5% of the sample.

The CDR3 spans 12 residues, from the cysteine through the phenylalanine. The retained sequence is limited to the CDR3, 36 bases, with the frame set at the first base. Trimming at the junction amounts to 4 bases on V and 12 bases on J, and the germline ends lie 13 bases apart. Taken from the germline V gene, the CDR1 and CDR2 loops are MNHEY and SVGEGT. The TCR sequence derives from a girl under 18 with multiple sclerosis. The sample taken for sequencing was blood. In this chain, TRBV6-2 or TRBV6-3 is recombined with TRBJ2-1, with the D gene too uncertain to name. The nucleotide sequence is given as TGTGCCAGCAGTTGGTCCCCTCCGGCGCAGTTCTTC. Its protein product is CASSWSPPAQFF.